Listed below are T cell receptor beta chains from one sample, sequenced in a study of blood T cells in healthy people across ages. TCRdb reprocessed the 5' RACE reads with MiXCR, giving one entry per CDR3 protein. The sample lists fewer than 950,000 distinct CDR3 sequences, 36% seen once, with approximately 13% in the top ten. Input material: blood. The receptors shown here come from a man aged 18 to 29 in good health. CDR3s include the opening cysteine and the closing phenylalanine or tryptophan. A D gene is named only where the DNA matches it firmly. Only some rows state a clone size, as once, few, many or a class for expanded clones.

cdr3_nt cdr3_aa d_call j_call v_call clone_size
TGCAGTGCTAGTGTGGGACAGGAGGTGGACAATGAGCAGTTCTTC CSASVGQEVDNEQFF TRBD1 TRBJ2-1 TRBV20-1 -
TGCAGTGCGAGGAAGGCCGGGGGAGAAGCTTTCTTT CSARKAGGEAFF - TRBJ1-1 TRBV20-1 -
TGTGCCACCAGTGACGATAAGGACCACCTCCGCTCCTACAATGAGCAGTTCTTC CATSDDKDHLRSYNEQFF - TRBJ2-1 TRBV24-1 -
TGTGCCAGCAGCGACGTGGGATTCTCCTACAATGAGCAGTACTTC CASSDVGFSYNEQYF - TRBJ2-5 TRBV6-5 -
TGTGCCAGCAGCCAAGAGACAGGTTCCGGGGAGCTGTTTTTT CASSQETGSGELFF - TRBJ2-2 TRBV4-2 few
TGTGCCAGCAGCATACACGGGACAGGGATATCTGAGCAGTACTTC CASSIHGTGISEQYF TRBD1 TRBJ2-5 TRBV9 -
TGTGCCAGCAGCACCGGGTCTTTTTACGAGCAGTACTTC CASSTGSFYEQYF - TRBJ2-7 TRBV6-5 -
TGTGCCAGCAGCGGCCCACAGGGCGGGGAGCTGTTTTTT CASSGPQGGELFF - TRBJ2-2 TRBV9 -
TGTGCCAGCACCTCCAGGACGAGCTCCTACGAGCAGTACTTC CASTSRTSSYEQYF - TRBJ2-7 TRBV28 many
TGTGCCAGCAGTTCCCGGGGGGGGCCCGTGAACACCGGGGAGCTGTTTTTT CASSSRGGPVNTGELFF TRBD2 TRBJ2-2 TRBV27 -
TGTGCCATCAGCGCGTCGAACCCGGGACAGGAACTCGTAAACTATGGCTACACCTTC CAISASNPGQELVNYGYTF TRBD1 TRBJ1-2 TRBV10-3 few
TGCGCCAGCAGCCAAGAGAACTGGTCCGGACAGTCCTATGGCTACACCTTC CASSQENWSGQSYGYTF - TRBJ1-2 TRBV4-3 few
TGTGCCAGCAGTGAAGGGGCAGGGGCTTTCACTGAAGCTTTCTTT CASSEGAGAFTEAFF - TRBJ1-1 TRBV6-1 -